This TCR beta chain was sequenced during a study of liver allograft versus peripheral blood T cells. Study overall: Recipients' peripheral blood supplied the T cell receptor repertoires against which those in transplanted livers were compared.

The CDR3 has 16 residues. Trimming at V came to 3 bases and at J to 2 bases, leaving 6 bases not matched to a gene. The germline V gene encodes CDR1 LGHDT and CDR2 YNNKEL (reference sequence). Turning to this clonotype: Its antigen is as yet unknown.

Findings and limits, study-wide: It was reported that the T cell receptor repertoires found inside liver allografts differed from those that were detected in peripheral blood.

Each CDR3 protein gets one entry after TCRdb re-called the reads with MiXCR. There are approximately 9,800 distinct CDR3 sequences in the sample; roughly 20% occur only once, and around 5% lies in the top ten. This receptor was taken from a human patient who had a liver transplant. T cells may partly derive from the graft donor. The chain carries TRBV3-1 and TRBJ1-2, with 10 bases that match TRBD1. DNA for the CDR3: TGTGCCAGCAGCCATAGACAGGGGGCAGGGAACTATGGCTACACCTTC. Translated, it gives CASSHRQGAGNYGYTF. The whole variable domain, filled in from reference TRBV3-1 and TRBJ1-2, reads DTAVSQTPKYLVTQMGNDKSIKCEQNLGHDTMYWYKQDSKKFLKIMFSYNNKELIINETVPNRFSPKSPDKAHLNLHINSLELGDSAVYFCASSHRQGAGNYGYTFGSGTRLTVV.